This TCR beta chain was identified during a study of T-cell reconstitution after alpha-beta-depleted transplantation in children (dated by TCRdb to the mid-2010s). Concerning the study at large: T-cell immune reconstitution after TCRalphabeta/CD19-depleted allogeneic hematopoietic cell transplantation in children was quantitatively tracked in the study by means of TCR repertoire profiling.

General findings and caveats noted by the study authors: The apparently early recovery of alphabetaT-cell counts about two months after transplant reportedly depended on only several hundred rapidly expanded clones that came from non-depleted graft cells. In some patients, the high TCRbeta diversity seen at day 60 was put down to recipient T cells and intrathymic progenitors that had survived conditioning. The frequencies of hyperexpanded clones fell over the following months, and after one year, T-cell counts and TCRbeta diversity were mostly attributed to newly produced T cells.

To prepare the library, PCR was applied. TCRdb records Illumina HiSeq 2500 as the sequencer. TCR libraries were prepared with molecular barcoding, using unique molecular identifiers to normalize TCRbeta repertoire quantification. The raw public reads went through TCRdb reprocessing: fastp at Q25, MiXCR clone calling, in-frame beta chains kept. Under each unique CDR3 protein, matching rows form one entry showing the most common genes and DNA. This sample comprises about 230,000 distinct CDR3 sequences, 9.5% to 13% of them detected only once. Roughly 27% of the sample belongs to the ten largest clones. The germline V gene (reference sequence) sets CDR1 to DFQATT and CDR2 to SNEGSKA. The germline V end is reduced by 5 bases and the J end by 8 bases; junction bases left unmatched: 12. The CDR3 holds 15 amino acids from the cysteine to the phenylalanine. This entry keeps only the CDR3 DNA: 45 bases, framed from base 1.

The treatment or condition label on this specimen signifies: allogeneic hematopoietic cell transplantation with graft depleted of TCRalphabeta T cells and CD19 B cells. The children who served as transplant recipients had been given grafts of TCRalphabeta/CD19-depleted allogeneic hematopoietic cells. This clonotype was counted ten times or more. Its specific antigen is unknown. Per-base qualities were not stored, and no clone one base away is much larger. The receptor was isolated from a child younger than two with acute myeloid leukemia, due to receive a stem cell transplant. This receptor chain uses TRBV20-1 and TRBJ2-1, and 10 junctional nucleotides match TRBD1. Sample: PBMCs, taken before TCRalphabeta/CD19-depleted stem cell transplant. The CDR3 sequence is CSASTMTGGGDEQFF. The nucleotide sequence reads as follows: TGCAGTGCTTCGACTATGACAGGGGGCGGGGATGAGCAGTTCTTC.